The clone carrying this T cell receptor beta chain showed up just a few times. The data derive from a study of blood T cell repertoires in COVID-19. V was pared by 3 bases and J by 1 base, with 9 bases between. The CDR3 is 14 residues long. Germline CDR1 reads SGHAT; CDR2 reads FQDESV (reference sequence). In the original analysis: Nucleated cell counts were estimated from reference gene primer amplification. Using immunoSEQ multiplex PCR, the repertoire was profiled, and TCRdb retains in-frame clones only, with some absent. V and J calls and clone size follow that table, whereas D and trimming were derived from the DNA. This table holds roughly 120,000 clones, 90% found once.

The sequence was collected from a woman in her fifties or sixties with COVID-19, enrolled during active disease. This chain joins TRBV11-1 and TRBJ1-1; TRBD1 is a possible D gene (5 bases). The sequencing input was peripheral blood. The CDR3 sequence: CASSLGLTNTEAFF. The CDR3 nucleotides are TGTGCCAGCAGCTTGGGACTGACGAACACTGAAGCTTTCTTT.